This T cell receptor beta chain was sequenced for a study of T-cell memory formation after mild COVID-19. In the study overall: Clusters of TCRs were largely donor specific.

TCRdb re-analysed the 5' RACE reads in MiXCR, keeping a single row per CDR3 protein. The profile shows under 15,000 distinct CDR3 sequences, 15% to 20% of them singletons. The sequencing sample was made of PBMCs or a T cell subset sorted from them (not recorded which). The receptor comes from a man younger than 30 who had mild COVID-19 (a few samples of this study predate the infection). Cell type and time point are not known.

CDR3 in DNA: TGTGCCAGCAGTTACTCGACAGAGGGAGGAAATGGCTACACCTTC. As protein: CASSYSTEGGNGYTF. The chain employs TRBV6-6 and TRBJ1-2, with D possibly matching TRBD1 (5 bases). V lost 0 bases and J lost 6, with 14 bases in between. In germline, CDR1 is MNHNY, CDR2 SVGAGI (reference sequence). The CDR3 contains 15 residues.